This TCR beta chain appears in the sequencing data of a study of HIV-infected children after antiretroviral therapy interruption. About the study: EBV and CMV exposure was recorded in most children. Notes on the study in general: Naive CD4+ CDR3 sharing between time points fell after interruption began.

Unique molecular identifiers were included in an RNA-based 3' RACE TCR library. TCRdb re-derived calls from the 3' RACE reads in MiXCR, one entry per CDR3 protein. The table lists around 50,000 distinct CDR3 sequences, about 4.3% of them singletons. This clonotype showed up many times. The antigen remains undetermined. The sample's treatment: PENTA 11 planned treatment interruption arm or continuous ART arm. Cryopreserved PBMC samples required at least 5 million viable cells. Naive CD4+ CD45RA+ CD45RO- T cells were sorted from thawed PBMCs. The clonotype was recovered from a pool of human donors with HIV. This material consisted of CD45RA+ CD4+ T cells from PBMCs, pooled from several time points, taken from a donor given antiretroviral therapy, either interrupted or continuous. Specified subset: naive CD4+ CD45RA+ CD45RO- T cells.

CDR3 loop: CASSDGRGNQPQHF. The CDR3 region has the DNA TGTGCCAGCAGTGACGGCAGAGGCAATCAGCCCCAGCATTTT. V usage is TRBV12-3 or TRBV12-4 and J usage is TRBJ1-5; D gene uncertain. This CDR3 has 14 amino acids. Deletions cut 5 bases from V and 2 bases from J, with 10 bases between.